This passage covers 9 T cell receptor beta chains from one sample sequenced in a study of blood T cell repertoires in COVID-19. The data were produced by immunoSEQ multiplex PCR, yet TCRdb's version contains in-frame clones alone and is incomplete. The top ten hold roughly 16% of the sample, which has just over 90,000 clones, 70% to 80% seen once. Sequenced material: peripheral blood. The source is a human donor in a cohort sampled during active COVID-19.

The chain is built from TRBV4-2 and TRBJ2-5; TRBD2 is a possible D gene (5 bases). V lost 5 bases to trimming and J lost 5 bases, with 15 bases between them. There are 14 residues in the CDR3. Germline V gives CDR1 LGHNA, CDR2 YNFKEQ. CDR3 sequence reads: CASSFRTAGETQYF. The CDR3 DNA sequence: TGTGCCAGCAGCTTTCGGACTGCTGGCGAGACCCAGTACTTC.

In this sample, this clone is medium-sized (0.01 to 0.1%). V gene TRBV7-3 combines with J gene TRBJ2-1; 7 bases match TRBD1. The CDR3 totals 18 residues. V dropped 2 bases and J dropped 4; count of bases not matched to a gene: 14. Germline assignment: CDR1 SGHTA and CDR2 FQGTGA. CDR3 in amino acids: CASSLLPPGQPAYNEQFF. For the CDR3, the DNA is TGTGCCAGCAGCTTATTGCCCCCGGGACAGCCTGCGTACAATGAGCAGTTCTTC.

DNA of the CDR3: TGTGCCAGCGGGCCACTTCGGAATCAGCCCCAGCATTTT. This gives the protein CASGPLRNQPQHF. The chain couples TRBV7-2 to TRBJ1-5; no definite D call. CDR3 length: 13 residues. From germline, CDR1 is SGHTA and CDR2 FQGNSA. Trimming took off 8 bases at V and 4 bases at J, with 12 bases between the two ends.

DNA for the CDR3: TGTGCCAGCAGTTATGGGGGGGGGCAAGGGCAGCCCCAGCATTTT. Amino acid sequence: CASSYGGGQGQPQHF. This chain connects TRBV6-2 or TRBV6-3 to TRBJ1-5, with a weak D call TRBD1 (6 bases). Between the trimmed V and J ends, which lost 3 bases and 7 bases, there was a span of 16 bases. Germline V gives CDR1 MNHEY, CDR2 SVGEGT. The CDR3 totals 15 residues.

The chain links TRBV10-2 to TRBJ2-7; possibly TRBD2 for D (6 bases). Germline CDR1 is WSHSY and CDR2 is SAAADI. The CDR3 sequence is 14 residues long. The ends were cut back, 3 bases at V and 3 bases at J, with 12 bases in the middle. CDR3 sequence reads: CASSDEGGRYEQYF. Written as DNA, the CDR3 is TGCGCCAGCAGTGACGAGGGAGGCCGCTACGAGCAGTACTTC.

This clone was counted between two and nine times. The V and J genes are TRBV7-6 and TRBJ2-7, with TRBD1 matching 9 bases. The V segment lost 5 bases and the J segment 3 bases; nucleotides outside the gene matches: 5. CDR3 length: 14 amino acids. The germline V gene encodes CDR1 SGHVS and CDR2 FNYEAQ. The CDR3, as DNA: TGTGCCAGCAGCCGGACAGGGGATAACTACGAGCAGTACTTC. The encoded protein is CASSRTGDNYEQYF.

This clone has only one observation. The chain carries TRBV10-2 and TRBJ1-1; D gene uncertain. The CDR3 runs 13 residues. Germline assignment: CDR1 WSHSY and CDR2 SAAADI. V lost 5 bases and J 3 bases, leaving 10 bases between the germline ends. The CDR3 nucleotides read TGCGCCAGCAGTACACAGAAGTACACTGAAGCTTTCTTT. Translating it yields CASSTQKYTEAFF.

The rearrangement uses TRBV9 and TRBJ1-1; D is unresolved. This CDR3 spans 16 amino acids. The V end was cut by 3 bases, the J end by 1 base, with 16 bases between. CDR1 is SGDLS and CDR2 is YYNGEE in the germline V gene. The CDR3 protein is CASSADLRRANTEAFF. The CDR3 region has the DNA TGTGCCAGCAGCGCCGACCTCAGGCGGGCGAACACTGAAGCTTTCTTT.

The chain couples TRBV6-5 to TRBJ2-7, with 7 bases aligning to TRBD2. Germline V CDR1 and CDR2: MNHEY, SVGAGI. This CDR3 is built from 13 residues. Trimming at V came to 6 bases and at J to 2 bases, leaving 4 bases not matched to a gene. This CDR3 reads CASRRAGTYEQYF. The CDR3 DNA is TGTGCCAGCAGGAGAGCGGGGACCTACGAGCAGTACTTC.